Below are 26 T cell receptor beta chains sequenced from a single sample in a study of regulatory T cells in long-lasting Graves disease. The time point is: newly diagnosed GD, antithyroid drugs for less than 3 months. After RNA was extracted from PBMCs, the TCR library was made from it. Construction of the TCR beta libraries employed iRepertoire HTBI primers in conjunction with Arm-PCR of CDR3 regions. TCRdb re-derived calls from the multiplex PCR reads in MiXCR, one entry per CDR3 protein. The sample holds 400,000 to 500,000 distinct CDR3 sequences, more than 13% seen once. In addition, the sample was reused for a study of T cells in Graves' hyperthyroidism and ophthalmopathy.

The material sequenced was peripheral blood mononuclear cells (PBMCs), taken at new diagnosis, from a patient treated with antithyroid drugs. The receptors were gathered from a young woman with Graves disease.

This clonotype has a handful of counts. The chain's CDR3 is CASRRAVTNYGYTF. The CDR3 DNA is TGTGCCAGCAGAAGGGCAGTTACTAACTATGGCTACACCTTC. V usage is TRBV6-1 and J usage is TRBJ1-2; D unclear. The V end lost 6 bases, the J end lost 0 bases, and 11 bases lay between the germline ends. The length of the CDR3 is 14 residues. Germline CDR1 is MNHNS and CDR2 is SASEGT.

This clonotype was recorded a few times. This could be a read error, since a much larger clone is one nucleotide away. The V call is TRBV2, the J call TRBJ2-1; weak D call: TRBD2 (5 bases). CDR3 size: 16 residues. V was shortened by 3 bases and J by 7 bases, with 19 bases between the two germline ends. The germline V gene encodes CDR1 SNHLY and CDR2 FYNNEI. CDR3 amino acids: CASSDELARTGNEQFF. CDR3 sequence (DNA): TGTGCCAGCAGTGATGAGTTAGCGAGAACGGGGAATGAGCAGTTCTTC.

This clonotype was observed at least ten times. Here the CDR3 reads CASSYGRSSSYEQYF. The CDR3, as DNA: TGTGCCAGCAGTTACGGGCGTTCCAGCTCCTACGAGCAGTACTTC. The V gene is TRBV6-5, the J gene TRBJ2-7; D unclear. The V and J ends lost 2 bases and 0 bases respectively, with 11 bases between them. The CDR3 totals 15 residues. Germline CDR1 is MNHEY and CDR2 is SVGAGI.

Regarding this clonotype: The junction and the germline gene differ at one end; a read error may be behind it. J is TRBJ2-3 and V is TRBV20-1, with 10 positions matching TRBD2. The CDR3 has 15 residues. The germline V gene has CDR1 DFQATT and CDR2 SNEGSKA (reference sequence). The CDR3 nucleotides are TGCAGTGCTAGGGTAGCGGGAGGTGGCACAGGTACGCAGTATTTT. Residues: CSARVAGGGTGTQYF.

The rearrangement joins TRBV29-1 to TRBJ2-1, with D possibly matching TRBD2 (6 bases). The CDR3 consists of 11 residues. The V end was cut by 7 bases, the J end by 7 bases, with 11 bases between. Looked up from germline, CDR1 is SQVTM and CDR2 is ANQGSEA. CDR3 in amino acids: CSAVRGNEQFF. CDR3 bases: TGCAGCGCTGTGCGGGGTAATGAGCAGTTCTTC.

This clonotype was detected ten times or more. This rearrangement joins TRBV11-2 to TRBJ2-1; D perhaps matches TRBD2 (5 bases). Trimming cost V 5 bases and J 2 bases, with 13 bases left between them. This CDR3 is built from 15 residues. The germline V gene has CDR1 SGHAT and CDR2 FQNNGV. The CDR3 region is CASSPSGTTYNEQFF. The CDR3 region has the DNA TGTGCCAGCAGCCCAAGCGGAACCACCTACAATGAGCAGTTCTTC. Full variable domain (missing parts from reference TRBV11-2 and TRBJ2-1): EAGVAQSPRYKIIEKRQSVAFWCNPISGHATLYWYQQILGQGPKLLIQFQNNGVVDDSQLPKDRFSAERLKGVDSTLKIQPAKLEDSAVYLCASSPSGTTYNEQFFGPGTRLTVL.

As to this clonotype: A clone one base away is much larger, so this may be a read error. The chain couples TRBV7-2 to TRBJ2-1, with D perhaps assigned TRBD1 or TRBD2 (6 bases each). The V gene's germline CDR1 is SGHTA and CDR2 FQGNSA. The CDR3 has 18 residues. In DNA form, the CDR3 reads TGTGCCAGCACCTTAGTTCGGGAGAGGGGGTTTCTTCGCAATGAGCAGTTCTTC. Protein product: CASTLVRERGFLRNEQFF.

This clonotype was seen only a few times. In DNA form, the CDR3 reads TGTGCCAGCAGCCCGACTAGCGGCCAACACTTTAATGAGCAGTTCTTC. It is translated as CASSPTSGQHFNEQFF. The chain joins TRBV7-3 to TRBJ2-1, with 9 bases fitting TRBD2. The CDR3 is 16 amino acids. The V gene's germline CDR1 is SGHTA and CDR2 FQGTGA. Trimming at V came to 5 bases and at J to 7 bases, leaving 12 bases not matched to a gene. The entire variable domain, with the rest obtained from reference TRBV7-3 and TRBJ2-1, is as follows: GAGVSQTPSNKVTEKGKYVELRCDPISGHTALYWYRQSLGQGPEFLIYFQGTGAADDSGLPNDRFFAVRPEGSVSTLKIQRTERGDSAVYLCASSPTSGQHFNEQFFGPGTRLTVL.

This clonotype appeared a few times. The chain has TRBV28 and TRBJ1-2; 7 bases are a match to TRBD1. The CDR3 totals 13 residues. Germline V gives CDR1 MDHEN, CDR2 SYDVKM. V gave up 5 bases and J gave up 8 bases; unmatched junction bases: 8. The CDR3 is CASSADRLDGYTF. CDR3 DNA sequence: TGTGCCAGCAGTGCGGACAGGTTAGACGGCTACACCTTC.

This clonotype was seen only a few times. The chain combines TRBV20-1 with TRBJ1-1; D is possibly TRBD1 (6 bases). Per germline, CDR1 DFQATT and CDR2 SNEGSKA (reference sequence). Trimming took off 3 bases at V and 4 bases at J, with 15 bases between the two ends. This CDR3 is 14 amino acids long. Here the CDR3 DNA reads TGCAGTGCTAGGAACAGGGATTTGGGCACTGAAGCTTTCTTT. This encodes CSARNRDLGTEAFF.

This clonotype was seen many times. The V and J genes are TRBV27 and TRBJ1-2; D uncertain. Germline V gives CDR1 MNHEY, CDR2 SMNVEV (reference sequence). The ends were cut back, 5 bases at V and 3 bases at J, with 16 bases in the middle. This CDR3 has 15 residues. As DNA, the CDR3 is TGTGCCAGCAGTCCATCTACGGCTGGAGACTATGGCTACACCTTC. The encoded protein is CASSPSTAGDYGYTF.

This clonotype was counted at least ten times. The rearrangement joins TRBV29-1 to TRBJ2-5, with D perhaps TRBD2 (5 bases). Germline CDR1 and CDR2: SQVTM and ANQGSEA. The V gene lost 4 bases and the J gene lost 5 bases, with 14 bases spanning the gap. CDR3 length: 13 residues. The CDR3 spells CSVGSGSGETQYF. CDR3 sequence (DNA): TGCAGCGTTGGATCGGGGTCGGGGGAGACCCAGTACTTC.

This clonotype was picked up many times. V gene TRBV20-1 combines with J gene TRBJ2-1; TRBD2 agrees at 10 bases. The germline V gene encodes CDR1 DFQATT and CDR2 SNEGSKA (reference sequence). V lost 0 bases and J lost 5; bases outside the gene matches: 4. This CDR3 is 15 amino acids long. The CDR3 DNA reads as TGCAGTGCTAGAGAACGAGCGGGAGGGCACAATGAGCAGTTCTTC. Protein: CSARERAGGHNEQFF.

This clonotype was picked up a small number of times. The chain joins TRBV15 to TRBJ2-7, with a possible D match to TRBD1 (5 bases). Trimming stripped 0 bases from V and 3 bases from J, with 12 bases between. The CDR3 loop spans 15 amino acids. Looked up from germline, CDR1 is LNHNV and CDR2 is YYDKDF (reference sequence). The CDR3 bases are TGTGCCACCAGCAGAGATAGGGGTCCGGGCTACGAGCAGTACTTC. Its protein product is CATSRDRGPGYEQYF.

Ten or more counts support this clonotype. The chain recombines TRBV2 with TRBJ2-1; TRBD2 is a possible D gene (6 bases). This CDR3 has 15 amino acids. Germline values: CDR1 SNHLY, CDR2 FYNNEI. Trimming took off 4 bases at V and 8 bases at J, with 18 bases between the two ends. The CDR3 here is CASSGDLKTQDEQFF. The DNA of the CDR3 is TGTGCCAGCAGTGGGGACTTGAAGACGCAAGATGAGCAGTTCTTC. Full variable domain (remainder filled in from reference TRBV2 and TRBJ2-1): EPEVTQTPSHQVTQMGQEVILRCVPISNHLYFYWYRQILGQKVEFLVSFYNNEISEKSEIFDDQFSVERPDGSNFTLKIRSTKLEDSAMYFCASSGDLKTQDEQFFGPGTRLTVL.

In this sample, this clonotype turned up a few times. This chain connects TRBV20-1 to TRBJ2-7; 10 bases map to TRBD1. The trim removed 5 bases at V and 3 bases at J, leaving 10 bases unmatched. The CDR3 contains 15 residues. Germline-derived CDR1 and CDR2 are DFQATT and SNEGSKA (reference sequence). In DNA form, the CDR3 reads TGCAGTGCTTCAACCGGGACAGGGGTACGCTACGAGCAGTACTTC. The encoded protein is CSASTGTGVRYEQYF.

This clonotype was found many times. The CDR3 sequence: CASSKKASTEAFF. The CDR3 DNA reads as TGTGCCAGCAGCAAAAAAGCCAGTACTGAAGCTTTCTTT. The rearrangement joins TRBV7-3 to TRBJ1-1; D is undetermined. Germline V gives CDR1 SGHTA, CDR2 FQGTGA. The CDR3 extends over 13 amino acids. With 5 bases removed from V and 5 bases from J, the gap between germline ends came to 12 bases.

CDR3 in amino acids: CASSPQSGETQYF. CDR3 DNA sequence: TGTGCCAGCTCACCACAGTCGGGAGAGACCCAGTACTTC. This chain uses TRBV18 with TRBJ2-5; D not certain. The V and J ends lost 1 base and 4 bases respectively, with 7 bases between them. The length of the CDR3 is 13 residues. Looked up from germline, CDR1 is KGHSH and CDR2 is LQKENI.

V and J are TRBV10-3 and TRBJ1-2, with 9 bases that match TRBD1. The CDR3 extends over 16 amino acids. V was pared by 4 bases and J by 2 bases, with 8 bases of the junction left unmatched. The V gene's germline CDR1 is ENHRY and CDR2 SYGVKD. CDR3 residues: CAISVRDRVKNYGYTF. The CDR3 nucleotides are TGTGCCATCAGTGTTCGGGACAGGGTGAAGAACTATGGCTACACCTTC.

This clonotype was counted at least ten times. CDR3 amino acids: CASNTGVSYEQYF. The CDR3 coding sequence is TGTGCCAGCAATACGGGAGTGAGTTACGAGCAGTACTTC. The chain joins TRBV2 to TRBJ2-7; TRBD2 might be the D (6 bases). V was trimmed by 7 bases and J by 4 bases, leaving 14 bases between them. Germline assignment: CDR1 SNHLY and CDR2 FYNNEI. The CDR3 spans 13 residues. The full variable domain, its missing parts supplied by reference TRBV2 and TRBJ2-7, is EPEVTQTPSHQVTQMGQEVILRCVPISNHLYFYWYRQILGQKVEFLVSFYNNEISEKSEIFDDQFSVERPDGSNFTLKIRSTKLEDSAMYFCASNTGVSYEQYFGPGTRLTVT.

At least ten counts were recorded for this clonotype. V is TRBV7-9 and J is TRBJ2-1; 8 bases match TRBD2. The CDR3 extends over 17 amino acids. The trim removed 1 base at V and 7 bases at J, leaving 12 bases unmatched. The germline CDR1 and CDR2 sequences are SEHNR and FQNEAQ (reference sequence). The CDR3 spells CASSLVGSGGWNNEQFF. CDR3 in DNA: TGTGCCAGCAGCTTAGTCGGATCGGGAGGGTGGAATAATGAGCAGTTCTTC.

This clonotype has a handful of counts. This sequence joins TRBV9 and TRBJ1-2; tentatively, D is TRBD1 (5 bases). The CDR3 has 14 residues. Germline values: CDR1 SGDLS, CDR2 YYNGEE. V was trimmed by 4 bases and J by 4 bases, leaving 14 bases between them. CDR3: CASSNHGTVYGYTF. CDR3 coding DNA: TGTGCCAGCAGCAATCACGGGACCGTCTATGGCTACACCTTC.

This clonotype turned up a few times. The J gene is TRBJ2-1, the V gene TRBV4-1; 10 positions agree with TRBD2. Germline-derived CDR1 and CDR2 are MGHRA and YSYEKL. J gave up 12 bases and V 2 bases, and 16 bases lay outside the gene matches. The CDR3 loop spans 17 amino acids. The CDR3 region has the DNA TGCGCCAGCAGCCAAACCTCCACTAGCGGGACGGGTAGGGGGCAGTTCTTC. Encoded protein: CASSQTSTSGTGRGQFF.

The chain recombines TRBV6-2 or TRBV6-3 with TRBJ2-1; maybe TRBD1 (6 bases). CDR1 and CDR2 (germline): MNHEY, SVGEGT. This CDR3 region has 14 residues. The ends were cut back, 6 bases at V and 4 bases at J, with 13 bases in the middle. CDR3 loop: CASSSGQMYNEQFF. CDR3 DNA: TGTGCCAGCAGCTCCGGACAGATGTACAATGAGCAGTTCTTC.

This clonotype has only a few counts. The chain uses TRBV4-1 and TRBJ2-7, with TRBD1 matching 7 bases. This CDR3 has 17 residues. Germline loops: CDR1 MGHRA, CDR2 YSYEKL. V shed 0 bases, J shed 0 bases, and the junction held 8 bases outside the gene matches. CDR3 sequence: CASSQDPPTGASYEQYF. The CDR3 bases are TGCGCCAGCAGCCAAGATCCCCCCACAGGGGCCTCCTACGAGCAGTACTTC.

This clonotype was seen a handful of times. The V gene is TRBV2, the J gene TRBJ2-7, with D perhaps matching TRBD2 (6 bases). V was pared by 8 bases and J by 0 bases, with 14 bases between. In germline, CDR1 is SNHLY, CDR2 FYNNEI. The CDR3 runs 14 residues. CDR3 DNA sequence: TGTGCCAGCGAAGTTGCGGGAATCTCCTACGAGCAGTACTTC. Translated, it gives CASEVAGISYEQYF.